These 20 T cell receptor beta chains share one sample of origin, sequenced in a study of blood T cells in healthy people across ages. It was with a sample-barcoded 5' primer and a J-beta primer mix that a second PCR of about 6 to 12 cycles was run. TCRdb passed the 5' RACE reads through MiXCR, listing each CDR3 protein once. The sample records roughly 680,000 distinct CDR3 sequences, approximately 21% being singletons. Sample: blood. Every receptor here comes from a man aged 70 or older in good health.

This clonotype appeared many times. The chain has TRBV28 and TRBJ1-5; no firm D call. This CDR3 has 12 amino acids. V gave up 0 bases and J gave up 6 bases, with 3 bases separating them. Germline CDR1 is MDHEN and CDR2 is SYDVKM. The CDR3 DNA reads as TGTGCCAGCAGTTTATGGGCTCAGCCCCAGCATTTT. As protein: CASSLWAQPQHF.

This chain joins TRBV20-1 and TRBJ2-2; D possibly matches TRBD1 or TRBD2 (5 bases each). V lost 1 base and J lost 3, with 9 bases in between. Germline V gene data show CDR1 as DFQATT and CDR2 as SNEGSKA (reference sequence). The CDR3 loop spans 14 amino acids. For the CDR3, the DNA is TGCAGTGCTAGAGGGGGGAGTCACACCGGGGAGCTGTTTTTT. It yields the protein CSARGGSHTGELFF.

This chain uses TRBV18 with TRBJ2-1; TRBD1 aligns across 8 bases. Germline V gene lookup returns CDR1 KGHSH and CDR2 LQKENI. Trimming at V came to 2 bases and at J to 9 bases, leaving 6 bases not matched to a gene. The CDR3 is 14 amino acids. This chain's CDR3 is CASSPVTGDSEQFF. The CDR3 DNA sequence: TGTGCCAGCTCACCAGTGACAGGGGATTCTGAGCAGTTCTTC.

This clonotype was counted between two and nine times. The chain uses TRBV9 and TRBJ2-3, with D hard to call. V lost 0 bases and J lost 5, with 10 bases in between. This CDR3 is 14 amino acids long. Germline values: CDR1 SGDLS, CDR2 YYNGEE. CDR3 amino acids: CASSVVDQGDTQYF. The CDR3, as DNA: TGTGCCAGCAGCGTAGTAGATCAAGGAGATACGCAGTATTTT.

CDR3: CASSLGSAIGTGELFF. CDR3 DNA: TGTGCCAGCAGCTTAGGATCGGCCATTGGGACCGGGGAGCTGTTTTTT. This chain connects TRBV7-2 to TRBJ2-2, with D hard to call. This CDR3 is built from 16 residues. V was trimmed by 1 base and J by 5 bases, leaving 14 bases between them. Germline V gives CDR1 SGHTA, CDR2 FQGNSA.

This clonotype was picked up a small number of times. The rearrangement uses TRBV18 and TRBJ1-1, with D possibly TRBD1 on 6 matching bases. V gave up 8 bases and J gave up 1 base, with 11 bases separating them. Germline-derived CDR1 and CDR2 are KGHSH and LQKENI. The CDR3 runs 13 residues. CDR3 DNA sequence: TGTGCCAGCACCCTGGACAGGAACACTGAAGCTTTCTTT. This translates into CASTLDRNTEAFF.

Ten or more counts support this clonotype. This chain joins TRBV5-1 and TRBJ2-3; TRBD2 matches 8 bases. CDR3 length equals 15 residues. CDR1 SGHRS and CDR2 YFSETQ come from the germline V gene. Germline trimming cut 4 bases from V and 3 bases from J; bases unmatched to any gene: 7. CDR3 loop: CASSPGLVGTDTQYF. The CDR3 coding sequence is TGCGCCAGCAGCCCGGGACTAGTTGGGACAGATACGCAGTATTTT.

This clonotype has more than one count but fewer than ten. The chain is built from TRBV5-8 and TRBJ2-5, with D maybe TRBD1 (7 bases). TRBJ2-1 explains the end of the DNA better; the J call may be wrong. CDR3 length: 15 residues. Germline assignment: CDR1 SGHTS and CDR2 YDEGEE. The CDR3 reads CASSLRQGGGNEQFF. The DNA of the CDR3 is TGTGCCAGCAGCTTGAGACAGGGAGGTGGCAATGAGCAGTTCTTC.

The chain combines TRBV6-5 with TRBJ1-2, with 12 bases fitting TRBD1. With 8 bases clipped from V and 5 bases from J, the junction kept 3 bases outside the gene matches. CDR1 is MNHEY, CDR2 SVGAGI, per germline. The CDR3 totals 13 residues. CDR3 DNA sequence: TGTGCCAGCGGGGACAGGGGGCGGTATGGCTACACCTTC. Translation gives CASGDRGRYGYTF.

The V gene is TRBV11-2, the J gene TRBJ2-5; no reliable D call. The CDR3 is made up of 12 amino acids. In germline, CDR1 is SGHAT, CDR2 FQNNGV. The V end was cut by 6 bases, the J end by 5 bases, with 10 bases between. As DNA, the CDR3 is TGTGCCAGCAGTCGCAATAGGGAGACCCAGTACTTC. Translated: CASSRNRETQYF. Looking up the rest from reference TRBV11-2 and TRBJ2-5 gives the full variable domain: EAGVAQSPRYKIIEKRQSVAFWCNPISGHATLYWYQQILGQGPKLLIQFQNNGVVDDSQLPKDRFSAERLKGVDSTLKIQPAKLEDSAVYLCASSRNRETQYFGPGTRLLVL.

This clonotype has a handful of counts. The chain links TRBV28 to TRBJ1-2; a possible D gene is TRBD1 (5 bases). The CDR3 has 16 amino acids. Germline V gene sequence: CDR1 MDHEN, CDR2 SYDVKM. V lost 4 bases, J lost 3 bases, and 18 bases lay in between. Here the CDR3 DNA reads TGTGCCAGCAGTTCTCCTTCCACCGGGACGGACTATGGCTACACCTTC. Translating gives CASSSPSTGTDYGYTF.

The table lists this clonotype with a few counts. The CDR3 region is CASSRNDQGEQYF. The CDR3 region has the DNA TGTGCCAGCAGCCGAAATGATCAAGGCGAGCAGTACTTC. V and J are TRBV3-1 and TRBJ2-7; D remains ambiguous. Germline V gene sequence: CDR1 LGHDT, CDR2 YNNKEL (reference sequence). V lost 4 bases, J lost 6 bases, and 13 bases lay in between. The CDR3 spans 13 residues.

The sample holds a few counts of this clonotype. The chain combines TRBV29-1 with TRBJ1-4, with D unresolved. The V gene's germline CDR1 is SQVTM and CDR2 ANQGSEA. This CDR3 region has 12 residues. Trimming cost V 4 bases and J 12 bases, with 15 bases left between them. For the CDR3, the DNA is TGCAGCGTTGCCGAATTCGGGGAAGAACTGTTTTTT. It codes for CSVAEFGEELFF.

The chain links TRBV12-3 or TRBV12-4 to TRBJ2-3; D may be TRBD2 (5 bases). The CDR3 has 16 residues. The V gene lost 3 bases and the J gene lost 2 bases, with 15 bases spanning the gap. The CDR3 DNA reads TGTGCCAGCAGTTTGAGGGCAGCGAACCCCACAGATACGCAGTATTTT. It encodes CASSLRAANPTDTQYF.

A few counts support this clonotype. Sequence at one end of the junction differs from germline and may be a read error. V usage is TRBV10-3 and J usage is TRBJ2-5; TRBD2 aligns across 14 bases. This CDR3 has 16 residues. Looked up from germline, CDR1 is ENHRY and CDR2 is SYGVKD. The CDR3 protein is CATSGTSGRGPIGQCF. The CDR3 DNA is TGTGCCACCTCCGGGACTAGCGGGAGAGGGCCCATCGGGCAGTGCTTC.

This clonotype has a handful of counts. V is TRBV5-1 and J is TRBJ1-1; 8 nucleotides align to TRBD1. There are 14 residues in the CDR3. In germline, CDR1 is SGHRS, CDR2 YFSETQ. V shed 2 bases and J 4 bases; nucleotides not matched to a gene: 4. CDR3 amino acids: CASSLDRGITEAFF. The CDR3 DNA reads as TGCGCCAGCAGCTTAGACAGGGGAATCACTGAAGCTTTCTTT.

This clonotype has ten or more counts. The V call is TRBV2, the J call TRBJ2-1; no reliable D call. V was trimmed by 1 base and J by 4 bases, leaving 2 bases between them. Germline values: CDR1 SNHLY, CDR2 FYNNEI. This CDR3 is 12 amino acids long. CDR3 in amino acids: CASSEGYNEQFF. In nucleotides, the CDR3 is TGTGCCAGCAGTGAAGGATACAATGAGCAGTTCTTC. Full variable domain (outside the CDR3, taken from reference TRBV2 and TRBJ2-1): EPEVTQTPSHQVTQMGQEVILRCVPISNHLYFYWYRQILGQKVEFLVSFYNNEISEKSEIFDDQFSVERPDGSNFTLKIRSTKLEDSAMYFCASSEGYNEQFFGPGTRLTVL.

V usage is TRBV2 and J usage is TRBJ2-3; 7 bases are shared with TRBD1. The CDR3 consists of 14 residues. The ends lost 6 bases at V and 4 bases at J; junction bases unmatched: 7. Germline V gene sequence: CDR1 SNHLY, CDR2 FYNNEI. This CDR3 reads CASRSDREADTQYF. CDR3 sequence (DNA): TGTGCCAGCAGGTCCGACAGGGAAGCAGATACGCAGTATTTT.

This clonotype was picked up one time. The chain joins TRBV9 to TRBJ2-1, with 10 bases fitting TRBD1. The germline CDR1 and CDR2 sequences are SGDLS and YYNGEE. This CDR3 has 15 residues. V lost 3 bases and J lost 8; bases outside the gene matches: 8. CDR3 sequence: CASSEEGTGVDEQFF. In DNA, the CDR3 is TGTGCCAGCAGCGAGGAGGGGACAGGGGTAGATGAGCAGTTCTTC.

This clonotype was seen more than once but under ten times. The CDR3 DNA is TGTGCCAGCAGTTACTCGGTGCGGGAGGGCTGGTACGAGCAGTACTTC. Protein product: CASSYSVREGWYEQYF. V and J are TRBV6-2 or TRBV6-3 and TRBJ2-7; TRBD2 matches 9 bases. Losses at the gene ends were 0 bases for V and 4 bases for J; bases not matched to a gene: 7. CDR1 and CDR2 (germline): MNHEY, SVGEGT. The CDR3 has 16 amino acids.